This is a list of T cell receptor beta chains from one sample in a study of T cell responses to AZD1222 COVID-19 vaccine. Measured with immunoSEQ multiplex PCR; TCRdb has only the in-frame clones, and not every one. This table has 70,000 to 90,000 clones, around nine tenths appearing once. The material sequenced was peripheral blood, taken 28 days after the second AZD1222 dose. Receptors originate from an adult who received the AZD1222 COVID-19 vaccine. Both conserved end residues are part of each CDR3. D genes are given only for firm matches. Not every row has a clone size; where given, it reads once, few, many or a size class.

J,V,D,size,CDR3,DNA
TRBJ1-4,TRBV5-4,-,-,CASSLGIGSSEKLFF,TGTGCCAGCAGCTTGGGAATCGGGAGCTCGGAAAAACTGTTTTTT
TRBJ1-2,TRBV7-2,-,-,CASSLTTGLGYGYTF,TGTGCCAGCAGCTTGACGACGGGTTTGGGGTATGGCTACACCTTC
TRBJ2-7,TRBV6-1,-,few,CASSEALRGEQYF,TGTGCCAGCAGTGAAGCGCTTCGGGGGGAGCAGTACTTC
TRBJ2-7,TRBV10-3,TRBD1,-,CAISDLESGQTSYEQYF,TGTGCCATCAGTGACCTCGAGTCGGGACAGACTTCCTACGAGCAGTACTTC
TRBJ1-6,TRBV28,-,-,CASVSPGAGNSPLHF,TGTGCTTCAGTTTCTCCAGGGGCCGGAAATTCACCCCTCCACTTT
TRBJ1-4,TRBV10-3,-,-,CAISELGNEKLFF,TGTGCCATCAGTGAGTTGGGTAATGAAAAACTGTTTTTT
TRBJ1-6,TRBV27,-,few,CASRTVTVYSPLHF,TGTGCCAGCAGGACTGTGACCGTTTATTCACCCCTCCACTTT
TRBJ1-1,TRBV3-1/TRBV3-2,-,-,CASSQDGGGYTEAFF,TGTGCCAGCAGCCAAGATGGGGGAGGGTATACTGAAGCTTTCTTT
TRBJ1-5,TRBV27,TRBD1,-,CASSSLKTAGTGYSNQPQHF,TGTGCCAGCAGTTCCCTGAAAACTGCCGGGACAGGGTATAGCAATCAGCCCCAGCATTTT
TRBJ2-5,TRBV5-1,TRBD1,-,CASSLRTGSGQETQYF,TGCGCCAGCAGCCTACGGACAGGGTCGGGTCAAGAGACCCAGTACTTC
TRBJ2-7,TRBV5-1,TRBD1,-,CASRDSHSYEQYF,TGCGCCAGCCGGGACAGCCACTCCTACGAGCAGTACTTC
TRBJ1-6,TRBV5-5,TRBD1,-,CASSRDSGRLRSPLHF,TGTGCCAGCAGCCGGGACAGTGGGAGGCTGAGGTCACCCCTCCACTTT
TRBJ1-2,TRBV14,-,-,CASSPAINYGYTF,TGTGCCAGCAGCCCCGCCATAAATTATGGCTACACCTTC
TRBJ1-4,TRBV2,TRBD1,-,CASVRDRTEKLFF,TGTGCCAGTGTCCGGGACAGGACTGAAAAACTGTTTTTT
TRBJ2-7,TRBV10-2,TRBD1,-,CASSEPDRGRNEQYF,TGCGCCAGCAGTGAGCCCGACAGGGGTAGAAACGAGCAGTACTTC
TRBJ2-7,TRBV7-9,-,-,CASSPPQGPSSYEQYF,TGTGCCAGCAGCCCCCCCCAGGGGCCGAGCTCCTACGAGCAGTACTTC
TRBJ1-1,TRBV12-3/TRBV12-4,-,-,CASSFSLNTEAFF,TGTGCCAGCAGTTTTAGCCTGAACACTGAAGCTTTCTTT